This T cell receptor (beta chain) was documented in a study of early T cells in non-severe SARS-CoV-2 infection. Study-wide background: Bulk RNA from unsorted whole blood was sequenced; chains were unpaired.

V lost 4 bases, J lost 6 bases, and 10 bases lay in between. Germline assignment: CDR1 MNHEY and CDR2 SVGAGI. The CDR3 contains 12 residues. Tagging with unique molecular identifiers was applied to individual cDNA molecules. TCRdb used MiXCR to reprocess the 5' RACE reads, holding one entry per CDR3 protein. The top ten clones hold around 6.9% of a sample with approximately 47,000 distinct CDR3 sequences, roughly 6.1% of them seen once. This TCR came from an adult who was a healthcare worker with PCR-confirmed SARS-CoV-2 infection or an uninfected control (not recorded which). Specimen: whole blood, collected at baseline. This sequence joins TRBV6-5 and TRBJ2-7; D may be TRBD1 or TRBD2 (5 bases each). CDR3 nucleotides: TGTGCCAGCAGTTCGCCAGGGAGCGAGCAGTACTTC. Its translation: CASSSPGSEQYF.